Sequencing of this T cell receptor beta chain was carried out in a study of response to subunit inactivated influenza vaccine. In TCRdb, the RT-PCR reads were re-called with MiXCR into one record per CDR3 protein. Among a few hundred thousand distinct CDR3 sequences listed, 20% to 25% were seen once. CDR3 length: 11 amino acids. The V gene's germline CDR1 is SQVTM and CDR2 ANQGSEA. V lost 4 bases and J 4 bases, leaving 5 bases between the germline ends. Whole-study results and caveats: Seasonal influenza vaccination, on each occasion, was suggested by the authors to recruit few new T cells.

This clonotype was seen only a few times. Its specificity is not known. The sample in question was PBMCs from blood, obtained less than 22 months after vaccination. This receptor was identified in a man between 50 and 69 years old who received an inactivated influenza vaccine. V gene TRBV29-1 combines with J gene TRBJ2-1; perhaps TRBD1 as D (5 bases). CDR3 residues: CSVAGYNEQFF. The CDR3 region has the DNA TGCAGCGTTGCAGGGTACAATGAGCAGTTCTTC.